The 32 T cell receptor beta chains reported below all come from one sample, sequenced in a study of Ad26.COV2.S vaccination and SARS-CoV-2 variants. Treatment in this sample: about 20 received Ad26.COV2.S at low or high dose, single or two shots; five or six received placebo; per-sample allocation not given. Specimens were obtained on day 63 following the first vaccine or placebo injection. Clones were sequenced by immunoSEQ multiplex PCR, and TCRdb holds only the in-frame ones, with some missing. The sample records about 480,000 clones, around nine tenths being singletons. Here the sequenced sample was peripheral blood, taken in a trial of Ad26.COV2.S vaccine versus placebo. Every receptor here comes from a person aged 18 to 65 who received the Ad26.COV2.S COVID-19 vaccine or a placebo.

The rearrangement links TRBV7-2 to TRBJ1-3; unclear D gene. The ends were cut back, 1 base at V and 6 bases at J, with 10 bases in the middle. The CDR3 length is 14 residues. Germline V gene data show CDR1 as SGHTA and CDR2 as FQGNSA. The CDR3 DNA is TGTGCCAGCAGCTTAGGCCCAGGTCAAAACACCATATATTTT. Translated, it gives CASSLGPGQNTIYF.

The genes are TRBV7-3 and TRBJ2-2; 8 bases align to TRBD1. This CDR3 is built from 15 residues. Germline CDR1 and CDR2: SGHTA and FQGTGA. The trim removed 8 bases at V and 1 base at J, leaving 6 bases unmatched. CDR3 amino acids: CASGWTGLNTGELFF. CDR3 bases: TGTGCCAGCGGCTGGACAGGGTTGAACACCGGGGAGCTGTTTTTT.

Only a few counts were recorded for this clone. The V gene is TRBV7-2, the J gene TRBJ1-5; TRBD1 is a possible D gene (5 bases). Germline V lookup: CDR1 SGHTA, CDR2 FQGNSA. The CDR3 contains 14 residues. Trimming cost V 1 base and J 7 bases, with 11 bases left between them. The CDR3 nucleotides are TGTGCCAGCAGCTTAGTGGCCCGGGACCAGCCCCAGCATTTT. Amino acid sequence: CASSLVARDQPQHF.

This chain uses TRBV7-9 with TRBJ1-2, with 9 bases lining up with TRBD1. This CDR3 is 15 amino acids long. The V gene's germline CDR1 is SEHNR and CDR2 FQNEAQ (reference sequence). The junction had 7 bases not matched to a gene; V was cut back by 4 bases and J by 4 bases. The CDR3 protein is CASSSGTGTVYGYTF. The CDR3 DNA reads TGTGCCAGCAGCTCAGGGACAGGGACAGTCTATGGCTACACCTTC.

CDR3 nucleotide sequence: TGTGCCAGCCTTCCCAGGACAGGCGGAGTTGGGTACCAAGAGACCCAGTACTTC. Its protein is CASLPRTGGVGYQETQYF. J is TRBJ2-5 and V is TRBV2, with 7 positions matching TRBD1. Germline CDR1 SNHLY, CDR2 FYNNEI. The V segment lost 8 bases and the J segment 0 bases; nucleotides outside the gene matches: 18. The CDR3 runs 18 residues.

The chain recombines TRBV28 with TRBJ2-7; 8 bases are a match to TRBD1. J was trimmed by 5 bases and V by 2 bases; bases with no gene match: 5. CDR1 MDHEN and CDR2 SYDVKM come from the germline V gene. The CDR3 extends over 14 amino acids. The CDR3 protein is CASSLVPGGDEQYF. CDR3 bases: TGTGCCAGCAGTTTAGTACCAGGGGGCGACGAGCAGTACTTC.

The genes are TRBV28 and TRBJ2-1; D is unclear. The CDR3 has 16 amino acids. The germline V gene has CDR1 MDHEN and CDR2 SYDVKM. Trimming shortened V by 7 bases and J by 5 bases, and 21 bases separated the two germline ends. CDR3 in amino acids: CASTSRGLRSNNEQFF. The CDR3, as DNA: TGTGCCAGCACTTCAAGAGGATTGAGATCAAACAATGAGCAGTTCTTC.

The rearrangement uses TRBV28 and TRBJ2-1, with TRBD2 matching 13 bases. Trimming cost V 4 bases and J 2 bases; bases outside gene matches: 11. CDR1 and CDR2 from the germline V gene are MDHEN and SYDVKM. This CDR3 comprises 19 residues. CDR3 sequence: CASSSPRATSGRAYNEQFF. The DNA of the CDR3 is TGTGCCAGCAGTTCCCCACGAGCAACTAGCGGGAGGGCCTACAATGAGCAGTTCTTC.

The gene calls are TRBV5-5 and TRBJ1-5; D might be TRBD1 (5 bases). Germline V gene lookup returns CDR1 SGHKS and CDR2 YYEKEE (reference sequence). The CDR3 spans 16 residues. Trimming left V 3 bases short and J 6 bases short, with 19 bases between. The CDR3 region is CASSWEGTQITQPQHF. The CDR3, as DNA: TGTGCCAGCAGCTGGGAAGGGACTCAGATAACTCAGCCCCAGCATTTT.

The table lists this clone with a few counts. The rearrangement links TRBV9 to TRBJ2-6; the match to TRBD1 covers 8 bases. Germline assignment: CDR1 SGDLS and CDR2 YYNGEE. After removal of 4 bases from V and 2 bases from J, the junction contained 14 bases not matched to a gene. The CDR3 length is 19 residues. CDR3 in amino acids: CASSPLPDRVGAGANVLTF. Here the CDR3 DNA reads TGTGCCAGCAGCCCACTACCGGACAGGGTAGGGGCTGGGGCCAACGTCCTGACTTTC.

The chain links TRBV5-1 to TRBJ2-5; D is perhaps TRBD1 or TRBD2 (5 bases each). The CDR3 extends over 15 amino acids. V lost 4 bases and J 1 base, leaving 14 bases between the germline ends. Germline V CDR1 and CDR2: SGHRS, YFSETQ. The CDR3 DNA sequence: TGCGCCAGCAGCCTCTCGGGACGGGCCCAAGAGACCCAGTACTTC. It codes for CASSLSGRAQETQYF.

The chain couples TRBV3-1 (or the pseudogene TRBV3-2) to TRBJ2-1, with a weak D call TRBD1 (5 bases). V was cut by 0 bases and J by 5 bases, with 11 bases left in between. The CDR3 covers 15 residues. The germline CDR1 and CDR2 sequences are LGHDT and YNNKEL (reference sequence). The CDR3, as DNA: TGTGCCAGCAGCCAAGATGCGAAGGGGCACAATGAGCAGTTCTTC. This sequence encodes CASSQDAKGHNEQFF.

V usage is TRBV5-4 and J usage is TRBJ2-2; D ambiguous. V lost 0 bases to trimming and J lost 5 bases, with 14 bases between them. The CDR3 contains 16 residues. CDR1 SGHNT and CDR2 YYREEE come from the germline V gene (reference sequence). CDR3 coding DNA: TGTGCCAGCAGCTTGGACAGTTCCTATCCTACCGGGGAGCTGTTTTTT. This codes for CASSLDSSYPTGELFF.

This clone was detected a few times. The V call is TRBV15, the J call TRBJ2-7, with 7 bases identical to TRBD2. Looked up from germline, CDR1 is LNHNV and CDR2 is YYDKDF (reference sequence). With 1 base clipped from V and 2 bases from J, the junction kept 5 bases outside the gene matches. CDR3 length: 15 amino acids. DNA for the CDR3: TGTGCCACCAGCAGAGGCGGACTAGTGGCCTACGAGCAGTACTTC. As protein: CATSRGGLVAYEQYF.

This clone turned up a few times. The chain combines TRBV5-1 with TRBJ2-7, with unresolved D. V gave up 4 bases and J gave up 3 bases, with 5 bases separating them. CDR3 length equals 11 residues. The V gene's germline CDR1 is SGHRS and CDR2 YFSETQ. The CDR3 sequence: CASSRDYEQYF. DNA for the CDR3: TGCGCCAGCAGCCGTGACTACGAGCAGTACTTC.

The chain is built from TRBV13 and TRBJ1-1; D is unclear. The CDR3 is made up of 12 amino acids. Germline assignment: CDR1 PRHDT and CDR2 FYEKMQ (reference sequence). Trimming cost V 0 bases and J 1 base, with 0 bases left between them. DNA for the CDR3: TGTGCCAGCAGCTTAGGGAACACTGAAGCTTTCTTT. Translated, it gives CASSLGNTEAFF.

The rearrangement joins TRBV4-2 to TRBJ2-1; D unclear. The length of the CDR3 is 17 residues. Germline CDR1 and CDR2: LGHNA and YNFKEQ. V lost 2 bases and J 5 bases, leaving 19 bases between the germline ends. For the CDR3, the DNA is TGTGCCAGCAGCCAACCGGGCGGAGTGGGGTTTGACAATGAGCAGTTCTTC. Its translation is CASSQPGGVGFDNEQFF.

The chain combines TRBV15 with TRBJ2-7, with 7 nucleotides matching TRBD1. The CDR3 sequence is 13 residues long. CDR1 and CDR2 from the germline V gene are LNHNV and YYDKDF (reference sequence). The trim removed 8 bases at V and 0 bases at J, leaving 4 bases unmatched. The CDR3 loop is CATGQASSYEQYF. The DNA for the CDR3 is TGTGCCACCGGACAGGCGAGCTCCTACGAGCAGTACTTC.

J is TRBJ1-5 and V is TRBV20-1; 7 positions agree with TRBD1. Germline values: CDR1 DFQATT, CDR2 SNEGSKA (reference sequence). V gave up 3 bases and J gave up 3 bases; unmatched junction bases: 5. The CDR3 length is 14 residues. The DNA of the CDR3 is TGCAGTGCTAGTTCGGGACAGCACAATCAGCCCCAGCATTTT. It is translated as CSASSGQHNQPQHF.

This CDR3 reads CASSPAGWSSYEQYF. The CDR3, as DNA: TGTGCCAGCAGCCCGGCGGGATGGAGCTCCTACGAGCAGTACTTC. V gene TRBV5-5 combines with J gene TRBJ2-7, with D tentatively TRBD2 (6 bases). This CDR3 contains 15 residues. Germline lookup yields CDR1 SGHKS and CDR2 YYEKEE (reference sequence). Trimming took 4 bases from V and 0 from J, leaving 14 bases between them. Supplemented by reference TRBV5-5 and TRBJ2-7, the full variable domain reads DAGVTQSPTHLIKTRGQQVTLRCSPISGHKSVSWYQQVLGQGPQFIFQYYEKEERGRGNFPDRFSARQFPNYSSELNVNALLLGDSALYLCASSPAGWSSYEQYFGPGTRLTVT.

This rearrangement joins TRBV28 to TRBJ1-4; no clear D gene. The germline V gene encodes CDR1 MDHEN and CDR2 SYDVKM. This CDR3 has 11 residues. V lost 3 bases and J lost 10, with 6 bases in between. CDR3 protein: CASSLGRKLFF. The CDR3 bases are TGTGCCAGCAGTTTGGGGAGAAAACTGTTTTTT. The full variable domain, with the rest looked up from reference TRBV28 and TRBJ1-4, is DVKVTQSSRYLVKRTGEKVFLECVQDMDHENMFWYRQDPGLGLRLIYFSYDVKMKEKGDIPEGYSVSREKKERFSLILESASTNQTSMYLCASSLGRKLFFGSGTQLSVL.

This chain links TRBV12-5 with TRBJ2-5; unclear D gene. Trimming cost V 7 bases and J 4 bases, with 7 bases left between them. The CDR3 consists of 11 residues. CDR1 and CDR2 from the germline V gene are LGHNT and FRNRAP. The CDR3 spells CASAKGETQYF. CDR3 coding DNA: TGTGCTAGTGCCAAAGGAGAGACCCAGTACTTC.

This chain joins TRBV29-1 and TRBJ2-3; 7 bases agree with TRBD2. V shed 8 bases and J 1 base; nucleotides not matched to a gene: 6. Germline loops: CDR1 SQVTM, CDR2 ANQGSEA. The CDR3 extends over 13 amino acids. This CDR3 is CSTSGLGTDTQYF. Here the CDR3 DNA reads TGCAGCACCTCCGGACTAGGCACAGATACGCAGTATTTT.

The chain recombines TRBV9 with TRBJ2-5; D gene uncertain. The CDR3 spans 13 residues. V lost 3 bases, J lost 5 bases, and 11 bases lay in between. The germline V gene has CDR1 SGDLS and CDR2 YYNGEE. The DNA of the CDR3 is TGTGCCAGCAGCGCGGGCATTGAGGAGACCCAGTACTTC. Encoded protein: CASSAGIEETQYF. Full variable domain (missing parts from reference TRBV9 and TRBJ2-5): DSGVTQTPKHLITATGQRVTLRCSPRSGDLSVYWYQQSLDQGLQFLIQYYNGEERAKGNILERFSAQQFPDLHSELNLSSLELGDSALYFCASSAGIEETQYFGPGTRLLVL.

A note on this clone: An end of the junction does not agree with germline; a read error may underlie this. The chain carries TRBV28 and TRBJ2-4, with 9 positions matching TRBD2. This CDR3 region has 14 residues. CDR1 is MDHEN and CDR2 is SYDVKM in the germline V gene. The CDR3 coding sequence is TGTGCCAGCAGTTACCTTGGGGCGGGAGGGCCCCGGGGCTTC. It specifies CASSYLGAGGPRGF.

The chain has TRBV29-1 and TRBJ2-7; no reliable D call. Trimming took 7 bases from V and 6 from J, leaving 16 bases between them. CDR1 is SQVTM and CDR2 is ANQGSEA in the germline V gene. The CDR3 extends over 12 amino acids. CDR3 nucleotides: TGCAGCGCCGCCGGAAAATCTACCGAGCAGTACTTC. It codes for CSAAGKSTEQYF.

The chain uses TRBV27 and TRBJ2-7; D is possibly TRBD2 (6 bases). CDR3 length equals 15 residues. The V gene's germline CDR1 is MNHEY and CDR2 SMNVEV (reference sequence). V was trimmed by 6 bases and J by 3 bases, leaving 18 bases between them. The CDR3 nucleotides are TGTGCCAGCAGACGGGGGACCAGCCCCGGCTACGAGCAGTACTTC. Translating gives CASRRGTSPGYEQYF.

The chain recombines TRBV6-5 with TRBJ2-1; 7 positions match TRBD1. CDR1 and CDR2 from the germline V gene are MNHEY and SVGAGI. Unmatched junction bases numbered 8, after V lost 6 bases and J lost 9 bases. This CDR3 spans 13 amino acids. In nucleotides, the CDR3 is TGTGCCAGCAGAAAACAGGGGCGGAGTGAGCAGTTCTTC. It specifies CASRKQGRSEQFF.

This chain joins TRBV2 and TRBJ2-1; D uncertain. The CDR3 is 15 amino acids. Germline V lookup: CDR1 SNHLY, CDR2 FYNNEI. The V end was cut by 3 bases, the J end by 0 bases, with 9 bases between. DNA for the CDR3: TGTGCCAGCAGTGACGTGCGGAGCTCCTACAATGAGCAGTTCTTC. It specifies CASSDVRSSYNEQFF.

The rearrangement links TRBV15 to TRBJ1-2, with D hard to call. Germline assignment: CDR1 LNHNV and CDR2 YYDKDF (reference sequence). The CDR3 sequence is 14 residues long. V was clipped by 0 bases and J by 8 bases, with 13 bases between them. The CDR3 DNA reads as TGTGCCACCAGCAGAGACGGGATAGCGGGGGGCTACACCTTC. This encodes CATSRDGIAGGYTF.

This clone was seen a single time. This rearrangement joins TRBV23-1 to TRBJ2-5; the D gene could be TRBD1 or TRBD2 (5 bases each). TRBV23-1 is an ORF for which the function is uncertain. The CDR3 is 16 amino acids. Deletions cut 0 bases from V and 2 bases from J, with 13 bases between. CDR3 nucleotide sequence: TGCGCCAGCAGTCAATCGTGGGACGGAACTCAAGAGACCCAGTACTTC. This codes for CASSQSWDGTQETQYF.

The chain recombines TRBV5-6 with TRBJ2-5; TRBD2 matches at 7 bases. CDR1 is SGHDT and CDR2 is YYEEEE in the germline V gene. This CDR3 spans 13 amino acids. The trim removed 5 bases at V and 9 bases at J, leaving 10 bases unmatched. The CDR3 loop reads CASSPTPREAQYF. CDR3 nucleotide sequence: TGTGCCAGCAGTCCTACCCCCCGGGAGGCCCAGTACTTC.